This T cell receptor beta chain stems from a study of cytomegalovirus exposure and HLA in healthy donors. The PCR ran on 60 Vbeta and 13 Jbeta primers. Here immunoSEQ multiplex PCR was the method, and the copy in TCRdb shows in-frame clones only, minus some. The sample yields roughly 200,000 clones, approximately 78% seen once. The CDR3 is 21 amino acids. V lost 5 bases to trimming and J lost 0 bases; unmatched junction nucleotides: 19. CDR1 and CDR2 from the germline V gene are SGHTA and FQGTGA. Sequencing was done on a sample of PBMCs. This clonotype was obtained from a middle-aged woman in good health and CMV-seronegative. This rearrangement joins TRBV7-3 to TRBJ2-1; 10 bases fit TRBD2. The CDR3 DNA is TGTGCCAGCAGCCGAAGAGCTAATAGCGGGAGGCCTTTCCACTCCTACAATGAGCAGTTCTTC. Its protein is CASSRRANSGRPFHSYNEQFF.